This T cell receptor (beta chain) came from a study of cytomegalovirus exposure and HLA in healthy donors. Study information: From donors who were HLA-typed, an early data release held approximately 84 million unique TCRs.

The study ran its PCR with 60 Vbeta and 13 Jbeta primers. In the original analysis: Counted up in a later analysis, unique TCR beta chains came to roughly 80 million, with around 11 million shared. Profiled with immunoSEQ multiplex PCR; TCRdb holds only in-frame clones, not every one. That table is the source of V, J and clone size, and D and trimming were worked out from the DNA. The sample has some 180,000 clones, more than 75% seen once. V lost 0 bases and J 5 bases, leaving 14 bases between the germline ends. There are 15 residues in the CDR3. Germline assignment: CDR1 SGDLS and CDR2 YYNGEE. This clone has more than one count but fewer than ten.

This clonotype was sampled from a woman aged 30 to 39 in good health and CMV-seropositive. The specimen sequenced was PBMCs. The V gene is TRBV9, the J gene TRBJ1-1; D unclear. The CDR3 nucleotides read TGTGCCAGCAGCGTAGGTGAGAGGCCCCTTACTGAAGCTTTCTTT. This sequence encodes CASSVGERPLTEAFF.